This T cell receptor beta chain was captured in a study of T cells after yellow fever vaccination. As concerns this clonotype: The antigen is not known. One end of the junction does not line up with germline, which may come from a read error.

This CDR3 contains 8 residues. From germline, CDR1 is SEHNR and CDR2 FQNEAQ (reference sequence). For TCR, cDNA came from 5'RACE template switching, which added a universal primer site and UMIs. TCRdb used MiXCR to reprocess the 5' RACE reads, holding one entry per CDR3 protein. The sample lists about 550,000 distinct CDR3 sequences; 15% to 20% were seen once. Study findings and constraints: Although most clonotypes did not, a small share appeared in both CD4 and CD8 compartments. Clones that expanded after primary vaccination mostly reappeared after the booster (96% CD4, roughly 90% CD8).

Here the sequenced sample was PBMCs, taken 15 days after the yellow fever booster vaccination. This rearrangement joins TRBV7-9 to TRBJ2-1; D is unclear. The origin of this receptor is a man aged 25 to 45 who received the YFV17D yellow fever vaccine. The CDR3 DNA is TGTGCCAGCAGCTTAGTTAGCTTC. This codes for CASSLVSF.